The sample holds one count of the clone carrying this T cell receptor beta chain. At one end the junction does not follow the germline gene, possibly because of a read error. This specimen comes from a study of blood T cell repertoires in COVID-19. As for the study in general: Acute and convalescent COVID-19 specimens originated in the United States, Italy and Spain. PBMCs, B-cell-depleted T cells, or T cells provided the cDNA or gDNA that made up the material.

How the authors handled the data: Amplification of reference gene primers provided the estimated nucleated cell counts. Clones were read by immunoSEQ multiplex PCR, and TCRdb kept only the in-frame ones, dropping some. Clonal size and the V and J genes are those of that table, whereas D and trimming came from the DNA. Among about 61,000 clones listed, around 85% were seen once. Germline V gene sequence: CDR1 DFQATT, CDR2 SNEGSKA (reference sequence). The CDR3 totals 10 residues. This clonotype originated in a woman between 70 and 85 years old with acute or convalescent COVID-19. This rearrangement joins TRBV20-1 to TRBJ2-3; 9 positions agree with TRBD2. Specimen: peripheral blood. This chain's CDR3 is CSAYSGGSSF. In DNA form, the CDR3 reads TGCAGTGCATACAGCGGGGGGTCCTCTTTT.